This T cell receptor (beta chain) stems from a study of control samples from healthy donors and cancer patients (TCRdb year 2020). This clone was detected only once. No antigen is known for it. No qualities accompany the bases; no much larger clone lies one base away. The cysteine opens and the phenylalanine closes a CDR3 of 15 amino acids. The CDR3 DNA has 45 bases and is translated from base 1. V is cut by 5 bases and J by 1 base, and the space between the germline ends is 14 bases. CDR1 and CDR2, per the germline V gene (reference sequence), are MNHEY and SMNVEV. Libraries were made using the immunoSEQ multiplex PCR assay. This immuneACCESS table, as held by TCRdb, lists in-frame sequences with V and J called but not all clones. Of the missing ones, under half trace to an unresolved V gene in checked studies; the others have no known cause. The sample table records about 190,000 clones; about 89% of these occur just once. Less than 2% of the sample goes to the ten largest clones.

The sequence joins TRBV27 to TRBJ1-1, with no D gene named confidently. The sequence derives from a man younger than 45 in good health. Specimen: blood. The nucleotide sequence is TGTGCCAGCAGTCAATACCAACAGCCGAACACTGAAGCTTTCTTT. The resulting protein is CASSQYQQPNTEAFF.